One and the same sample provided the 5 T cell receptor beta chains below, sequenced in a study of blood T cell repertoires in COVID-19. The protocol was immunoSEQ multiplex PCR, while the TCRdb copy is restricted to in-frame clones and leaves out a portion. This table has about 160,000 clones, almost 85% appearing once. The sequencing sample was made of peripheral blood. These receptors all come from a woman of 80 years or more with acute or convalescent COVID-19.

The chain employs TRBV19 and TRBJ1-2, with 9 bases identical to TRBD1. The V gene's germline CDR1 is LNHDA and CDR2 SQIVND (reference sequence). Trimming cost V 5 bases and J 8 bases; bases outside gene matches: 12. This CDR3 region has 15 residues. The CDR3 reads CASSPATGGAGGYTF. In nucleotides, the CDR3 is TGTGCCAGTAGTCCCGCAACAGGGGGCGCAGGGGGCTACACCTTC.

The chain has TRBV30 and TRBJ2-7, with D possibly matching TRBD1 (6 bases). This CDR3 has 11 residues. Per the germline V gene, CDR1 is GTSNPN and CDR2 is SVGIG (reference sequence). Trimming left V 7 bases short and J 2 bases short, with 9 bases between. CDR3 DNA sequence: TGTGCCTACAGGGTTACCTACGAGCAGTACTTC. The encoded protein is CAYRVTYEQYF.

The chain recombines TRBV4-1 with TRBJ2-1; possibly TRBD2 for D (5 bases). The germline gives CDR1 MGHRA, CDR2 YSYEKL. V was shortened by 5 bases and J by 4 bases, with 15 bases between the two germline ends. The CDR3 loop spans 15 amino acids. CDR3 amino acids: CASSDGEADYNEQFF. The CDR3 DNA reads as TGCGCCAGCAGCGACGGGGAAGCGGATTACAATGAGCAGTTCTTC.

The chain couples TRBV29-1 to TRBJ2-5, with TRBD1 matching 7 bases. V lost 0 bases to trimming and J lost 5 bases; unmatched junction nucleotides: 9. Per the germline V gene, CDR1 is SQVTM and CDR2 is ANQGSEA. The CDR3 has 15 amino acids. CDR3 sequence reads: CSVEERTGVGETQYF. The DNA for the CDR3 is TGCAGCGTTGAAGAGCGCACAGGGGTAGGGGAGACCCAGTACTTC.

The CDR3 region is CASSRRLAGVETQYF. DNA of the CDR3: TGTGCCAGCAGCCGGAGGCTAGCGGGAGTTGAGACCCAGTACTTC. The chain couples TRBV3-1 (or the pseudogene TRBV3-2) to TRBJ2-5, with 10 bases aligning to TRBD2. The CDR3 is 15 amino acids. V shed 4 bases and J 5 bases; nucleotides not matched to a gene: 7. CDR1 and CDR2 from the germline V gene are LGHDT and YNNKEL (reference sequence).